These T cell receptor beta chains were read from a single sample in a study. One entry per CDR3 protein results from TCRdb running MiXCR on the RT-PCR reads. The table has about 680,000 distinct CDR3 sequences, approximately 14% seen once. Input material: memory CD4+ T cells from blood. Receptor source: a female donor in good health, serving as a healthy control. The CDR3 runs from the conserved cysteine through the conserved F or W. D genes are given only for firm matches. Clone size is stated in some rows and not others, as once, few, many or a class when expanded.

j_gene	d_gene	v_gene	len	abundance	CDR3aa	CDR3nt
TRBJ1-5	-	TRBV6-6	15	-	CASSYFSQNNQPQHF	TGTGCCAGCAGTTACTTCTCACAGAACAATCAGCCCCAGCATTTT
TRBJ2-3	-	TRBV7-2	16	many	CASSLGVQGPQGTQYF	TGTGCCAGCAGCTTAGGGGTCCAGGGGCCACAGGGTACGCAGTATTTT
TRBJ1-4	-	TRBV18	13	-	CASSPRTDEKLFF	TGTGCCAGCTCACCAAGGACAGACGAAAAACTGTTTTTT
TRBJ2-3	TRBD2	TRBV7-9	12	-	CASSAAGGPLYF	TGTGCCAGCAGCGCCGCGGGGGGCCCGCTTTATTTT
TRBJ1-3	-	TRBV25-1	15	-	CASRGGGTPGNTIYF	TGTGCCAGCAGGGGGGGAGGGACCCCTGGAAACACCATATATTTT
TRBJ2-3	TRBD2	TRBV10-3	13	many	CAISSGDTDTQYF	TGTGCCATCAGTAGCGGGGACACAGATACGCAGTATTTT
TRBJ2-1	TRBD2	TRBV5-1	15	-	CASSLGGGVYNEQFF	TGCGCCAGCAGCTTGGGTGGGGGGGTCTACAATGAGCAGTTCTTC
TRBJ1-1	TRBD1	TRBV5-1	15	few	CASSVDRDRNTEAFF	TGCGCCAGCAGTGTTGACCGGGACAGAAACACTGAAGCTTTCTTT
TRBJ2-7	-	TRBV14	12	-	CASSQVPREQYF	TGTGCCAGCAGCCAAGTCCCCCGCGAGCAGTACTTC
TRBJ1-6	-	TRBV10-3	13	many	CAINQGPNSPLHF	TGTGCCATCAATCAGGGTCCAAATTCACCCCTCCACTTT
TRBJ1-5	TRBD1	TRBV6-2/TRBV6-3	16	few	CASSYWSGQGDQPQHF	TGTGCCAGCAGTTACTGGTCCGGACAGGGCGATCAGCCCCAGCATTTT
TRBJ1-5	-	TRBV15	13	few	CAIAGGSNQPQHF	TGTGCTATCGCGGGGGGAAGCAATCAGCCCCAGCATTTT
TRBJ1-5	-	TRBV30	11	-	CAWGEGEPQHF	TGTGCCTGGGGGGAAGGGGAGCCCCAGCATTTT
TRBJ2-7	-	TRBV11-1	11	-	CASSPGEGQYF	TGTGCCAGCAGCCCCGGGGAAGGGCAGTACTTC
TRBJ1-5	TRBD1	TRBV16	15	few	CASSQSGQSNQPQHF	TGTGCCAGCAGCCAATCGGGACAGAGCAATCAGCCCCAGCATTTT